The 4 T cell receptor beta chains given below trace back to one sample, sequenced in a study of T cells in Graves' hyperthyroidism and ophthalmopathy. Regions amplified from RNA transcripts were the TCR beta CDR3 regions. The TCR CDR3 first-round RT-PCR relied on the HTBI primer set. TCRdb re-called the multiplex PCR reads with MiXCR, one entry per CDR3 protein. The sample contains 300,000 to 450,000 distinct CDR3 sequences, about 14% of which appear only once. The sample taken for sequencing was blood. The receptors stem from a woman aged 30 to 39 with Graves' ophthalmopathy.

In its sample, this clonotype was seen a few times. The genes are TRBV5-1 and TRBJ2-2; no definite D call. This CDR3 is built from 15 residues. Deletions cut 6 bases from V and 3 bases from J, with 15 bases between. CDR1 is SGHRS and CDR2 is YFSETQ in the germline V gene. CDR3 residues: CASIFGPRDTGELFF. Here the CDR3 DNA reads TGCGCCAGCATATTCGGGCCCCGAGACACCGGGGAGCTGTTTTTT.

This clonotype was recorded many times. The CDR3 here is CASGITGELFF. In DNA, the CDR3 is TGTGCCAGCGGAATCACCGGGGAGCTGTTTTTT. The gene calls are TRBV7-9 and TRBJ2-2; D unclear. In germline, CDR1 is SEHNR, CDR2 FQNEAQ (reference sequence). V lost 8 bases and J 4 bases, leaving 5 bases between the germline ends. This CDR3 is 11 amino acids long.

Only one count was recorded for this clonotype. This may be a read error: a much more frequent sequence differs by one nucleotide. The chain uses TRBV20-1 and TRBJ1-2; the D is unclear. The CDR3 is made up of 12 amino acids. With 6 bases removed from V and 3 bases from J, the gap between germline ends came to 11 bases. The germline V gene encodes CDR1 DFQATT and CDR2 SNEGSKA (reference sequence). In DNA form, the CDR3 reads TGCAGTGCCCCAACGATTGACTATGGCTACACCTTC. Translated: CSAPTIDYGYTF.

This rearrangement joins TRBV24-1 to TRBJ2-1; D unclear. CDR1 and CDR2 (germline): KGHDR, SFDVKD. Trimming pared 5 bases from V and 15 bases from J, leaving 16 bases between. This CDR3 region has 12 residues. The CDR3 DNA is TGTGCCACCAGTGGTGAACTCCCACGGTTGTTCTTC. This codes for CATSGELPRLFF.